The 9 T cell receptor beta chains below were found in one sample sequenced in a study of T cells in Graves' hyperthyroidism and ophthalmopathy. TCR beta CDR3 regions were amplified from RNA. HTBI primers drove first-round RT-PCR of the TCR CDR3. Each CDR3 protein gets one entry after TCRdb re-called the multiplex PCR reads with MiXCR. The data contain some 570,000 distinct CDR3 sequences, 12% to 15% of them singletons. The sequenced sample was blood. Source of these receptors: a woman aged 18-29 years with Graves' ophthalmopathy.

This clonotype occurred many times. V is TRBV28 and J is TRBJ2-1; weak D call: TRBD1 (6 bases). CDR3 length equals 12 residues. V lost 4 bases, J lost 7 bases, and 8 bases lay in between. CDR1 and CDR2 (germline): MDHEN, SYDVKM. The CDR3 protein is CASSWQGNEQFF. The CDR3 DNA sequence: TGTGCCAGCAGTTGGCAGGGGAATGAGCAGTTCTTC.

This clonotype was seen a handful of times. CDR3 loop: CASSYMGAANEKLFF. As DNA, the CDR3 is TGTGCCAGCAGTTACATGGGGGCCGCTAATGAAAAACTGTTTTTT. The chain joins TRBV6-6 to TRBJ1-4; the D gene is possibly TRBD1 (6 bases). CDR3 length equals 15 residues. Germline V gene sequence: CDR1 MNHNY, CDR2 SVGAGI (reference sequence). V dropped 2 bases and J dropped 3 bases, with 10 bases sitting between them.

This clonotype appeared many times. V usage is TRBV3-1 and J usage is TRBJ2-7; 14 bases map to TRBD2. Trimming removed 6 bases from V and 6 bases from J; junction bases left unmatched: 1. The germline V gene encodes CDR1 LGHDT and CDR2 YNNKEL (reference sequence). This CDR3 spans 13 amino acids. CDR3 loop: CASRTSGRAEQYF. In nucleotides, the CDR3 is TGTGCCAGCAGGACTAGCGGGAGGGCCGAGCAGTACTTC.

This clonotype was found many times. The rearrangement links TRBV30 to TRBJ2-3, with D perhaps matching TRBD2 (5 bases). Germline V gene sequence: CDR1 GTSNPN, CDR2 SVGIG (reference sequence). The CDR3 has 12 amino acids. Trimming left V 6 bases short and J 6 bases short, with 13 bases between. CDR3 sequence: CACGLLMDTQYF. The DNA of the CDR3 is TGTGCCTGCGGACTCCTCATGGATACGCAGTATTTT.

This clonotype was observed a few times. The chain has TRBV16 and TRBJ1-6, with D tentatively TRBD1 (6 bases). The CDR3 is 15 amino acids. Germline assignment: CDR1 KGHSY and CDR2 FQNENV. Trimming shortened V by 0 bases and J by 7 bases, and 10 bases separated the two germline ends. The CDR3 spells CASSQSRGANSPLHF. The CDR3 coding sequence is TGTGCCAGCAGCCAATCAAGGGGGGCGAATTCACCCCTCCACTTT.

This chain uses TRBV6-6 with TRBJ2-1; the D call may be TRBD1 or TRBD2 (6 bases each). This CDR3 has 17 residues. Germline V CDR1 and CDR2: MNHNY, SVGAGI (reference sequence). Trimming stripped 0 bases from V and 6 bases from J, with 18 bases between. The CDR3 DNA reads as TGTGCCAGCAGTTACTCGGTTGGTGACGGAGGGGGCAATGAGCAGTTCTTC. Translation gives CASSYSVGDGGGNEQFF.

This clonotype occurred many times. This chain uses TRBV27 with TRBJ2-1, with a weak D call TRBD2 (5 bases). Per germline, CDR1 MNHEY and CDR2 SMNVEV (reference sequence). With 6 bases removed from V and 9 bases from J, the gap between germline ends came to 18 bases. The CDR3 contains 14 residues. The CDR3 nucleotides are TGTGCCAGCAGCTCATCGATGTTTGCGGGTGAGCAGTTCTTC. Translating gives CASSSSMFAGEQFF.

This clonotype appeared many times. V usage is TRBV5-1 and J usage is TRBJ1-4; 9 bases map to TRBD1. The CDR3 has 15 residues. V was pared by 0 bases and J by 8 bases, with 5 bases of the junction left unmatched. The germline V gene encodes CDR1 SGHRS and CDR2 YFSETQ. The CDR3 sequence: CASSLAGTGYEKLFF. The CDR3, as DNA: TGCGCCAGCAGCTTGGCCGGGACAGGGTACGAAAAACTGTTTTTT. The entire variable domain, with the rest obtained from reference TRBV5-1 and TRBJ1-4, is as follows: KAGVTQTPRYLIKTRGQQVTLSCSPISGHRSVSWYQQTPGQGLQFLFEYFSETQRNKGNFPGRFSGRQFSNSRSEMNVSTLELGDSALYLCASSLAGTGYEKLFFGSGTQLSVL.

In its sample, this clonotype was seen many times. This chain uses TRBV3-1 with TRBJ1-2, with 7 nucleotides matching TRBD1. The germline gives CDR1 LGHDT, CDR2 YNNKEL (reference sequence). Unmatched junction bases numbered 5, after V lost 6 bases and J lost 4 bases. The CDR3 consists of 13 residues. In nucleotides, the CDR3 is TGTGCCAGCAGAGAGGACAGGAGCTATGGCTACACCTTC. Protein: CASREDRSYGYTF.